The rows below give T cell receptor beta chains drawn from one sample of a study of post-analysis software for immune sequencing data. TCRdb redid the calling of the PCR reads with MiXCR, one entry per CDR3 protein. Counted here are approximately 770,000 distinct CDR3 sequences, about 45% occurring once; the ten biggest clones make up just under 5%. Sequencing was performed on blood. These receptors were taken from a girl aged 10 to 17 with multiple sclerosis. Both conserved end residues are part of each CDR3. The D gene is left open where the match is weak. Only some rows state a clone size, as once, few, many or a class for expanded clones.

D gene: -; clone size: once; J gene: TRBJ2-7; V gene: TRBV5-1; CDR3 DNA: TGCGCCAGCAGCGCCGATCAGGGGAAGAGGTCCTACGAGCAGTACTTC; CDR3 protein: CASSADQGKRSYEQYF
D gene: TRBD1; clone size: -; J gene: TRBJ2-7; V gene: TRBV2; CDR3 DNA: TGTGCCAGCAGGACAGGGGTCCACGAGCAGTACTTC; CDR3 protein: CASRTGVHEQYF
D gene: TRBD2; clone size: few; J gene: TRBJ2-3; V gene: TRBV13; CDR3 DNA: TGTGCCAGCGGACTGGGCCTAGCGGGAGGTGTCGGCACAGATACGCAGTATTTT; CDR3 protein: CASGLGLAGGVGTDTQYF
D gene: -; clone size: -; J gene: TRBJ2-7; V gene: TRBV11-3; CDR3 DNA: TGTGCCAGCAGCCGGGATACGGGAGCCTCTATCAGGGAGCAGTACTTC; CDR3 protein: CASSRDTGASIREQYF
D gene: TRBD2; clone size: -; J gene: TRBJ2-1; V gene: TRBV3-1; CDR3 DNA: TGTGCCAGCAGCCCGGGACTAACCAGCTACAATGAGCAGTTCTTC; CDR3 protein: CASSPGLTSYNEQFF
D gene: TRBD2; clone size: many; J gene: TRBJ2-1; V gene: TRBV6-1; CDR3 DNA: TGTGCCAGCGGACTAGCGGGAAGGTACAATGAGCAGTTCTTC; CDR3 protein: CASGLAGRYNEQFF
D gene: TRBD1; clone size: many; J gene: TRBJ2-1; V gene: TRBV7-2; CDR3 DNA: TGTGCCAGCAGCGTCAACAGGGGTGAGCAGTTCTTC; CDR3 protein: CASSVNRGEQFF
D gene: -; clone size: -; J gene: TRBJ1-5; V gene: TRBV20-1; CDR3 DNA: TGCAGTGCTAGACCCCGGGACGCCGTGAAGGGACCCCAGCATTTT; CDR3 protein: CSARPRDAVKGPQHF
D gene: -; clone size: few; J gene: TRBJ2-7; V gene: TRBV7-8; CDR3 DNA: TGTGCCAGCAGCTTAGCTACAACAGGTGGACGCTACGAGCAGTACTTC; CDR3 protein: CASSLATTGGRYEQYF
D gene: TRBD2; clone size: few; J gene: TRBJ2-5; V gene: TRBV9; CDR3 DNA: TGTGCCAGCAGTGCTACTAGCGGCAGGAGGGCCCAGTACTTC; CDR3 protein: CASSATSGRRAQYF
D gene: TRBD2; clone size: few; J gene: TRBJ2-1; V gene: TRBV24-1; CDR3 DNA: TGTGCCACCAGTGATTCGGAGACTAGCGGGACTTACAATGAGCAGTTCTTC; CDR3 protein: CATSDSETSGTYNEQFF
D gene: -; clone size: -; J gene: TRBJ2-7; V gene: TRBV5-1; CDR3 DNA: TGCGCCAGCAGCCCCTCGCGGCTCAGGGCCGACGAGCAGTACTTC; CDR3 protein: CASSPSRLRADEQYF
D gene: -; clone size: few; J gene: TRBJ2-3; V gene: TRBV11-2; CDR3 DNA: TGTGCCAGCAGCCTTAGACTAGATACGCAGTATTTT; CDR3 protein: CASSLRLDTQYF
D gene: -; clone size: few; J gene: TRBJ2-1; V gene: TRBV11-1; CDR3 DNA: TGTGCCAGCAGCTCCCAAGCGGGCTCCTACAATGAGCAGTTCTTC; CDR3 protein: CASSSQAGSYNEQFF
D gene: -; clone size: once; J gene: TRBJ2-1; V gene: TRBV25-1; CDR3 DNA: TGTGCCAGCAGTGAGACGGGCTACAATGAGCAGTTCTTC; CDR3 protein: CASSETGYNEQFF
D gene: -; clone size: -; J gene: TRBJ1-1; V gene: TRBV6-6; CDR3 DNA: TGTGCCAGCAGTTACGGCGGGGGCCTTATGAACACTGAAGCTTTCTTT; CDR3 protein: CASSYGGGLMNTEAFF
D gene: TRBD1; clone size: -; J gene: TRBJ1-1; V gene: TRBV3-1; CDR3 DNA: TGTGCCAGCAGCCACCAAACAGGGGGCACTGAAGCTTTCTTT; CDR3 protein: CASSHQTGGTEAFF
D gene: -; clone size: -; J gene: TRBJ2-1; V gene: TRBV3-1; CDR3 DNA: TGTGCCAGCAGCCAAGATCTAAGGAGTTCAAATGAGCAGTTCTTC; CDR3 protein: CASSQDLRSSNEQFF
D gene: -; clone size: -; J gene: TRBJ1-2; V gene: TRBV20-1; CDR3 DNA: TGCAGTGCTAGCGGGATCTATGGCTACACCTTC; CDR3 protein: CSASGIYGYTF
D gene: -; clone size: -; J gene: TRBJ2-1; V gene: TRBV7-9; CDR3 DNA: TGTGCCAGCAGCTTGGAGGATGAGCAGTTCTTC; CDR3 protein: CASSLEDEQFF
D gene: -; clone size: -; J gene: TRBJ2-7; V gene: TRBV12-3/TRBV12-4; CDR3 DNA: TGTGCCAGCAGTTCGCCGGGCTCTTTCTACGAGCAGTACTTC; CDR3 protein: CASSSPGSFYEQYF
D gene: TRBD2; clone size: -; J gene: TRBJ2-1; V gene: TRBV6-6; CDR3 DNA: TGTGCCAGCAGTGATACTAGCGGGAGACCGAATGAGCAGTTCTTC; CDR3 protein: CASSDTSGRPNEQFF
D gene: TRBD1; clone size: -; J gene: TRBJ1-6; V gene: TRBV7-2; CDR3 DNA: TGTGCCAGCAGCTTTCCCGGGGGGACAGGCTATAGGTCACCCCTCCACTTT; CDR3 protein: CASSFPGGTGYRSPLHF
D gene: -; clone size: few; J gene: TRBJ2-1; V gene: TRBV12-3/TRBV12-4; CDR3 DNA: TGTGCCAGCAGTAAAGGGAATGAGCAGTTCTTC; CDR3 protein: CASSKGNEQFF
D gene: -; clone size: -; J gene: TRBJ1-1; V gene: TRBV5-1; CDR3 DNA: TGCGCCAGCGGCTTGACTCCCCTGAACACTGAAGCTTTCTTT; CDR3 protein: CASGLTPLNTEAFF
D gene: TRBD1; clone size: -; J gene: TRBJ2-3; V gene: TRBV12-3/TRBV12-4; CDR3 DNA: TGTGCCAGCAGTTCCGGGACAGGGGTTGCGGATACGCAGTATTTT; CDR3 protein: CASSSGTGVADTQYF
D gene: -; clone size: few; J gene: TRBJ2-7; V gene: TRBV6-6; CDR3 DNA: TGTGCCAGCAGTTACTCGATCCAGGCTATGGGCGAGCAGTACTTC; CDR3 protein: CASSYSIQAMGEQYF
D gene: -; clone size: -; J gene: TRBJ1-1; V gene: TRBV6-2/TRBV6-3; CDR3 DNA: TGTGCCAGCAAGGGGTACACTGAAGCTTTCTTT; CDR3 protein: CASKGYTEAFF
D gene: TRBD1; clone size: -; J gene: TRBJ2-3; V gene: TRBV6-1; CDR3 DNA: TGTGCCAGCAGTGAAGAAGGACAGGGCTTGGATACGCAGTATTTT; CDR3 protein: CASSEEGQGLDTQYF
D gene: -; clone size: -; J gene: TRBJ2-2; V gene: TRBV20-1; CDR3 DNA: TGCAGTGCTAGAGGGGTATCTACCCCCGGGGAGCTGTTTTTT; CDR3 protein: CSARGVSTPGELFF
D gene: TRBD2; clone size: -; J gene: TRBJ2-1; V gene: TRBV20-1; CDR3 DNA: TGCAGTGCTTGTCCCGGGACTAGCGTTTACAATGAGCAGTTCTTC; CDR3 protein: CSACPGTSVYNEQFF
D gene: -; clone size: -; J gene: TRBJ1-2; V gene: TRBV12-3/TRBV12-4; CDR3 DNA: TGTGCCAGTAGTTTCGGGGTCCATGGCTACACCTTC; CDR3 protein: CASSFGVHGYTF
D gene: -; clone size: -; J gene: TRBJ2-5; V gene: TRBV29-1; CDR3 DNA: TGCAGCGTTGAAGGACGGGGCAAAGGGGGTTTGGCGGAGACCCAGTACTTC; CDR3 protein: CSVEGRGKGGLAETQYF
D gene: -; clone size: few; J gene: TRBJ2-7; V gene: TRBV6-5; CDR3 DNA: TGTGCCAGCGTGGGGGGCTCCTACGAGCAGTACTTC; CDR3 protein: CASVGGSYEQYF
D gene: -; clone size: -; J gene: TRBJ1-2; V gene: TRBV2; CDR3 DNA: TGTGCCAGCATCCCGGGGGATGCTAACTATGGCTACACCTTC; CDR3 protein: CASIPGDANYGYTF
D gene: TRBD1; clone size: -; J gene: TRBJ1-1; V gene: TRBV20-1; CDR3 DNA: TGCAGTGCGAGGGGACAGGTCAGGAACACTGAAGCTTTCTTT; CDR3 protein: CSARGQVRNTEAFF
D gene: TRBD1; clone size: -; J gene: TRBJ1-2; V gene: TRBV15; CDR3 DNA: TGTGCCACCAGCAGAGATCGGGGACAGCTCCGCCATGGCTACACCTTC; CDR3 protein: CATSRDRGQLRHGYTF
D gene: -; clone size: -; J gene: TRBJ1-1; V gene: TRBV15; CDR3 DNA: TGTGCCACCGGACAAGTGAACACTGAAGCTTTCTTT; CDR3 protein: CATGQVNTEAFF
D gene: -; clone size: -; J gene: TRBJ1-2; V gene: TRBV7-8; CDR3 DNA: TGTGCCAGCAGCTTAGCTCAAGAGGGGTACTACACCTTC; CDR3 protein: CASSLAQEGYYTF
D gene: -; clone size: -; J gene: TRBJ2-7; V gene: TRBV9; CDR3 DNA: TGTGCCAGCAGCGTAGACCGCGGGTCCGAGCAGTACTTC; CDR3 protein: CASSVDRGSEQYF
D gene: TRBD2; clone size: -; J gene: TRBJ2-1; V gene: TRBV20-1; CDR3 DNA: TGCAGTGCTAGGGGGACTAGCGGGAGCGGGACATACAATGAGCAGTTCTTC; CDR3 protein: CSARGTSGSGTYNEQFF
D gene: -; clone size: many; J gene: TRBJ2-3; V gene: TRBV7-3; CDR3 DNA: TGTGCCAGCAGCCCACGGGAGTCCCCAGATACGCAGTATTTT; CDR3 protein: CASSPRESPDTQYF
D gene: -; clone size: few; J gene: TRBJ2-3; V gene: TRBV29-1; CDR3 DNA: TGCAGCGTTGAGACAGGCGCCTCCACAGATACGCAGTATTTT; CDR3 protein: CSVETGASTDTQYF
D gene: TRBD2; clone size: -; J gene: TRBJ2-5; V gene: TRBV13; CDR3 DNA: TGTGCCAGCAGCTTCGGGACTAGGAGGGGGCAAGAGACCCAGTACTTC; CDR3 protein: CASSFGTRRGQETQYF
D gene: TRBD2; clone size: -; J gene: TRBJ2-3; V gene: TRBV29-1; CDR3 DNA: TGCAGCGTCCTCTGGGCTAGCGGGAGTGGGGATACGCAGTATTTT; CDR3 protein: CSVLWASGSGDTQYF
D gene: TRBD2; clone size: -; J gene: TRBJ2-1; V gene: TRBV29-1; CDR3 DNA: TGCAGCGCTTTGCCCGGGACTAGTAATTATGGCGATGAGCAGTTCTTC; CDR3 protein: CSALPGTSNYGDEQFF
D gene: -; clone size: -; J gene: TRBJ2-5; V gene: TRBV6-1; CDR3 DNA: TGTGCCAGCAGAAAAAGAGAGTGGGAGACCCAGTACTTC; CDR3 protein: CASRKREWETQYF
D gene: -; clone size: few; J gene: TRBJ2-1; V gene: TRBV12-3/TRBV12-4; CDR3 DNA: TGTGCCAGCAGCCCCCCTAAGGGGGGGAGCCCCTACAATGAGCAGTTCTTC; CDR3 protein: CASSPPKGGSPYNEQFF
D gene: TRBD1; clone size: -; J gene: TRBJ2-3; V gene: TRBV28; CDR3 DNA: TGTGCCAGCAGTCTCAAAACAGGGGGAAAGACAGATACGCAGTATTTT; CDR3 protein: CASSLKTGGKTDTQYF
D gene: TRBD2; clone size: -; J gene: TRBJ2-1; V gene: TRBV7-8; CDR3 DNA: TGTGCCAGCAGCTCCTGGACTAGCGGGAGGGCTGTAGGTGAGCAGTTCTTC; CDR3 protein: CASSSWTSGRAVGEQFF
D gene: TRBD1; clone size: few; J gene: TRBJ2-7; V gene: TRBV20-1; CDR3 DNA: TGCAGTGCTAGAGCCCCACAGGGGGCGATTGGCGAGCAGTACTTC; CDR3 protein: CSARAPQGAIGEQYF
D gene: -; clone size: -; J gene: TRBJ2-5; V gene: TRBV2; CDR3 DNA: TGTGCCAGCAGGTGGACAGACGCGCAAGAGACCCAGTACTTC; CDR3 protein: CASRWTDAQETQYF
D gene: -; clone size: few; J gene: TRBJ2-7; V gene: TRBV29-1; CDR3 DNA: TGCAGCGTTGGCCAGGGTGACTACGAGCAGTACTTC; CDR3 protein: CSVGQGDYEQYF
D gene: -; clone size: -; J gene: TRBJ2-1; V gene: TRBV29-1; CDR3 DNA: TGCAGCGTTGAGGTCCGCCTTGGTGAGCAGTTCTTC; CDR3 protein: CSVEVRLGEQFF